This TCR beta chain was sequenced for a study of cytomegalovirus exposure and HLA in healthy donors. J gave up 6 bases and V 4 bases, and 16 bases lay outside the gene matches. Germline V gene lookup returns CDR1 LGHNA and CDR2 YSLEER. The CDR3 has 18 residues. The PCR contained 60 Vbeta and 13 Jbeta primers. The table came from immunoSEQ multiplex PCR; TCRdb's copy has only in-frame clones and leaves some out. The sample contains about 150,000 clones, around nine tenths of which appear only once. This receptor was obtained from a woman aged 25 to 39 in good health and CMV-seronegative. Input material: PBMCs. The chain carries TRBV4-3 and TRBJ2-1, with TRBD2 matching 9 bases. CDR3 region: CASSPSAVLAGPGNEQFF. The CDR3 region has the DNA TGCGCCAGCAGCCCCTCGGCCGTTCTAGCGGGACCCGGCAATGAGCAGTTCTTC.